This T cell receptor beta chain derives from a study of PD-L1 blockade in urothelial cancer. Study-level background: There were a median of around 140,000 T cells in blood samples.

Time point here: pretreatment peripheral blood. Patients' cancers were locally advanced or metastatic urothelial carcinomas. Patient sample counts ranged from 1 to 8, pretreatment and on-treatment. Libraries were prepared by immunoSEQ multiplex PCR; TCRdb keeps only in-frame clonotypes and omits some of them. The sample lists under 70,000 clones, about 85% occurring once. The sequence came from a man in his 70s with urothelial cancer. The sequences come from PBMCs, collected around atezolizumab (anti-PD-L1) treatment.

In nucleotides, the CDR3 is TGTGCCAGCAGCCAAGGACTAGCGGGGGGTGAGCAGTTCTTC. Encoded protein: CASSQGLAGGEQFF. The chain employs TRBV4-2 and TRBJ2-1; 13 bases fit TRBD2. CDR3 length: 14 residues. The germline V gene encodes CDR1 LGHNA and CDR2 YNFKEQ. V was pared by 1 base and J by 9 bases, with 0 bases of the junction left unmatched.